Each of the 4 T cell receptor beta chains below was sequenced from the same sample in a study of T cell responses to AZD1222 COVID-19 vaccine. Produced via immunoSEQ multiplex PCR; TCRdb's table is partial and in-frame only. Of about 150,000 clones detected, roughly nine tenths appear once; the ten largest clones hold about 4%. Here the sequenced sample was peripheral blood, taken 28 days after the second AZD1222 dose. All receptors derive from an adult who received the AZD1222 COVID-19 vaccine.

About this clone itself: This same CDR3 is encoded by further DNA sequences in the sample. The V gene is TRBV6-1, the J gene TRBJ1-1; D not certain. Trimming shortened V by 3 bases and J by 4 bases, and 6 bases separated the two germline ends. Germline V lookup: CDR1 MNHNS, CDR2 SASEGT. The CDR3 is 12 residues long. The CDR3 DNA follows: TGTGCCAGCAGTGAGGGGAGCACTGAAGCTTTCTTT. Translation: CASSEGSTEAFF.

This rearrangement joins TRBV28 to TRBJ1-2, with D possibly TRBD1 on 5 matching bases. Trimming removed 3 bases from V and 3 bases from J, with 8 bases in between. Per the germline V gene, CDR1 is MDHEN and CDR2 is SYDVKM. The CDR3 extends over 13 amino acids. CDR3: CASSLRTYYGYTF. In DNA form, the CDR3 reads TGTGCCAGCAGTTTGCGGACATACTATGGCTACACCTTC.

Sample share makes this clone medium-sized. The J gene is TRBJ1-2, the V gene TRBV2; TRBD1 aligns across 7 bases. CDR1 is SNHLY, CDR2 FYNNEI, per germline. The CDR3 extends over 13 amino acids. Trimming cost V 8 bases and J 4 bases; bases outside gene matches: 7. CDR3 sequence: CASQGQTLYGYTF. In DNA form, the CDR3 reads TGTGCCAGCCAGGGACAGACCCTCTATGGCTACACCTTC.

The chain employs TRBV29-1 and TRBJ1-1, with no clear D. Trimming left V 7 bases short and J 0 bases short, with 12 bases between. This CDR3 spans 13 amino acids. Germline-derived CDR1 and CDR2 are SQVTM and ANQGSEA. The CDR3, as DNA: TGCAGCGCCGCCCCGATTGTGAACACTGAAGCTTTCTTT. This sequence encodes CSAAPIVNTEAFF.